The next 32 T cell receptor beta chains were all read from a single sample in a study of blood T cell repertoires in COVID-19. This table comes from immunoSEQ multiplex PCR, and its TCRdb copy is limited to in-frame clones, with some not included. The sample shows about 200,000 clones, approximately 78% of them seen only once. The sequencing input was peripheral blood. These receptors came from an elderly woman with COVID-19, enrolled during active disease.

This clone is a singleton in its sample. The genes are TRBV19 and TRBJ1-2; TRBD1 might be the D (6 bases). Germline lookup yields CDR1 LNHDA and CDR2 SQIVND (reference sequence). This CDR3 has 16 residues. Trimming stripped 5 bases from V and 4 bases from J, with 20 bases between. The CDR3 loop is CASSGGRGSELYGYTF. CDR3 DNA: TGTGCCAGTAGTGGCGGCAGGGGTAGTGAACTCTATGGCTACACCTTC.

V is TRBV5-4 and J is TRBJ1-2; 8 bases are shared with TRBD1. The CDR3 spans 16 residues. Per the germline V gene, CDR1 is SGHNT and CDR2 is YYREEE (reference sequence). V lost 4 bases and J lost 9; bases outside the gene matches: 17. The CDR3, as DNA: TGTGCCAGCAGCAAATCGGGACAGGAACTGGCTTTAAGCTACACCTTC. Its protein product is CASSKSGQELALSYTF.

The chain joins TRBV2 to TRBJ1-5, with D unresolved. The CDR3 is made up of 12 amino acids. In germline, CDR1 is SNHLY, CDR2 FYNNEI. Trimming stripped 5 bases from V and 5 bases from J, with 7 bases between. This CDR3 is CASSLIDQPQHF. CDR3 nucleotide sequence: TGTGCCAGCAGTCTTATCGATCAGCCCCAGCATTTT.

The chain has TRBV6-5 and TRBJ1-5; TRBD1 might be the D (6 bases). V lost 2 bases and J lost 7, with 9 bases in between. This CDR3 comprises 13 residues. Germline loops: CDR1 MNHEY, CDR2 SVGAGI. The CDR3 sequence is CASSYLQGQPQHF. DNA of the CDR3: TGTGCCAGCAGTTACCTCCAGGGGCAGCCCCAGCATTTT.

The chain joins TRBV21-1 to TRBJ1-5; the table's D call of TRBD1 was not tested on the DNA. TRBV21-1 is a documented pseudogene. The CDR3 has 13 amino acids. The CDR3 loop reads CATTGFYNQPQHF. For the CDR3, the DNA is TGTGCCACCACAGGGTTTTACAATCAGCCCCAGCATTTT.

As for this clone: The junction differs from germline at one of its ends, possibly a read error. The V and J genes are TRBV3-1 (or the pseudogene TRBV3-2) and TRBJ1-1; D is ambiguous. CDR1 is LGHDT, CDR2 YNNKEL, per germline (reference sequence). The CDR3 spans 13 residues. The CDR3 nucleotides are TGTGCCAGCACCCAAGGCGGGCTCACTGAAGCTTTCTTT. Protein product: CASTQGGLTEAFF.

This clone was observed many times. The chain employs TRBV19 and TRBJ1-2; no reliable D call. Germline V lookup: CDR1 LNHDA, CDR2 SQIVND (reference sequence). The CDR3 contains 14 residues. V was cut by 2 bases and J by 7 bases, with 14 bases left in between. The CDR3 nucleotides read TGTGCCAGTAGTATAAGGCAGGCCTTTGGTGGCTACACCTTC. This encodes CASSIRQAFGGYTF.

This chain uses TRBV29-1 with TRBJ1-2; a weak D match, TRBD1 (6 bases). The CDR3 consists of 14 residues. The V gene's germline CDR1 is SQVTM and CDR2 ANQGSEA. Trimming left V 3 bases short and J 1 base short, with 12 bases between. This CDR3 is CSVDKDSLNYGYTF. The CDR3 region has the DNA TGCAGCGTTGACAAGGACAGCCTTAACTATGGCTACACCTTC.

The J gene is TRBJ2-5, the V gene TRBV28; 14 bases fit TRBD2. CDR1 is MDHEN, CDR2 SYDVKM, per germline. The J segment lost 4 bases and the V segment lost 7 bases, leaving 11 bases of the junction unmatched. This CDR3 region has 17 residues. The CDR3 is CASKMTSGRGLGETQYF. CDR3 nucleotides: TGTGCCAGCAAAATGACTAGCGGGAGGGGATTGGGAGAGACCCAGTACTTC.

The chain uses TRBV5-1 and TRBJ2-7, with 7 bases aligning to TRBD2. Germline V CDR1 and CDR2: SGHRS, YFSETQ. V dropped 0 bases and J dropped 0; count of bases not matched to a gene: 6. The CDR3 runs to 16 residues. The CDR3 coding sequence is TGCGCCAGCAGCTTGGCTCCCAGCGGGGCCTCCTACGAGCAGTACTTC. Translation gives CASSLAPSGASYEQYF.

This rearrangement joins TRBV7-3 to TRBJ2-7, with 7 bases matching TRBD2. Germline V CDR1 and CDR2: SGHTA, FQGTGA. This CDR3 is built from 15 residues. V lost 2 bases to trimming and J lost 4 bases; unmatched junction nucleotides: 8. DNA of the CDR3: TGTGCCAGCAGCTTAGAGTCGAGCGGGATATACGAGCAGTACTTC. Protein: CASSLESSGIYEQYF.

V is TRBV18 and J is TRBJ2-1; possible D gene TRBD1, 6 bases. The V gene's germline CDR1 is KGHSH and CDR2 LQKENI. Trimming stripped 3 bases from V and 0 bases from J, with 9 bases between. The CDR3 is 15 residues long. CDR3 amino acids: CASSPPQGSYNEQFF. DNA of the CDR3: TGTGCCAGCTCACCTCCACAGGGCTCCTACAATGAGCAGTTCTTC. The variable domain in full, with the rest retrieved from reference TRBV18 and TRBJ2-1, is NAGVMQNPRHLVRRRGQEARLRCSPMKGHSHVYWYRQLPEEGLKFMVYLQKENIIDESGMPKERFSAEFPKEGPSILRIQQVVRGDSAAYFCASSPPQGSYNEQFFGPGTRLTVL.

The V call is TRBV6-2 or TRBV6-3, the J call TRBJ2-3; 9 bases map to TRBD2. With 4 bases clipped from V and 2 bases from J, the junction kept 1 base outside the gene matches. Germline V lookup: CDR1 MNHEY, CDR2 SVGEGT. This CDR3 has 14 residues. The CDR3 reads CASSLAGATDTQYF. In DNA, the CDR3 is TGTGCCAGCAGTTTAGCGGGAGCCACAGATACGCAGTATTTT.

The rearrangement links TRBV6-5 to TRBJ2-5; possible D gene TRBD1, 6 bases. V gave up 6 bases and J gave up 0 bases, with 11 bases separating them. Germline V gives CDR1 MNHEY, CDR2 SVGAGI. The length of the CDR3 is 14 residues. The DNA of the CDR3 is TGTGCCAGCAGACTACAGGGTTACCAAGAGACCCAGTACTTC. Translated, it gives CASRLQGYQETQYF.

This clone was observed a handful of times. The V gene is TRBV5-1, the J gene TRBJ1-1, with 9 bases aligning to TRBD1. The CDR3 loop spans 14 amino acids. Trimming at V came to 4 bases and at J to 2 bases, leaving 3 bases not matched to a gene. Germline lookup yields CDR1 SGHRS and CDR2 YFSETQ. The DNA of the CDR3 is TGCGCCAGCAGCATACAGGGGGCCAACACTGAAGCTTTCTTT. Translated: CASSIQGANTEAFF. Full variable domain (outside the CDR3, taken from reference TRBV5-1 and TRBJ1-1): KAGVTQTPRYLIKTRGQQVTLSCSPISGHRSVSWYQQTPGQGLQFLFEYFSETQRNKGNFPGRFSGRQFSNSRSEMNVSTLELGDSALYLCASSIQGANTEAFFGQGTRLTVV.

This clone has just one count. V and J are TRBV7-9 and TRBJ1-4; D not resolved. The V end lost 0 bases, the J end lost 8 bases, and 7 bases lay between the germline ends. In germline, CDR1 is SEHNR, CDR2 FQNEAQ (reference sequence). The CDR3 sequence is 13 residues long. In nucleotides, the CDR3 is TGTGCCAGCAGCTTAGCTGGGCCCGAAAAACTGTTTTTT. Amino acids: CASSLAGPEKLFF.

This chain links TRBV7-9 with TRBJ2-7, with TRBD2 matching over 10 bases. Germline V gives CDR1 SEHNR, CDR2 FQNEAQ (reference sequence). CDR3 length equals 14 residues. The V segment lost 3 bases and the J segment 5 bases; nucleotides outside the gene matches: 4. The CDR3 region is CASSLSGTSDEQYF. CDR3 bases: TGTGCCAGCAGCTTGTCCGGGACTAGCGACGAGCAGTACTTC.

The chain recombines TRBV7-9 with TRBJ1-5; D is unclear. The CDR3 spans 12 residues. Germline V gene sequence: CDR1 SEHNR, CDR2 FQNEAQ (reference sequence). V lost 5 bases to trimming and J lost 1 base, with 3 bases between them. The CDR3 DNA is TGTGCCAGCAGCCCGAGCAATCAGCCCCAGCATTTT. It translates to CASSPSNQPQHF.

V gene TRBV15 combines with J gene TRBJ1-1; possible D gene TRBD1, 5 bases. The CDR3 runs 15 residues. V lost 6 bases and J lost 2, with 16 bases in between. Germline assignment: CDR1 LNHNV and CDR2 YYDKDF (reference sequence). CDR3 nucleotide sequence: TGTGCCACCAGTAGGGGCCGCGAATCCAACACTGAAGCTTTCTTT. Its protein is CATSRGRESNTEAFF.

The CDR3 region is CATSRGDREGNYGYTF. The CDR3 DNA is TGTGCCACCAGCAGGGGGGACAGGGAGGGTAACTATGGCTACACCTTC. This chain links TRBV15 with TRBJ1-2, with 9 bases matching TRBD1. The CDR3 extends over 16 amino acids. The germline V gene encodes CDR1 LNHNV and CDR2 YYDKDF (reference sequence). V lost 3 bases, J lost 1 base, and 6 bases stayed unmatched.

The V gene is TRBV6-2 or TRBV6-3, the J gene TRBJ2-4; 8 bases fit TRBD2. The CDR3 consists of 15 residues. Germline CDR1 is MNHEY and CDR2 is SVGEGT. Unmatched junction bases numbered 2, after V lost 4 bases and J lost 0 bases. The CDR3 nucleotides are TGTGCCAGCAGTTCGGGGGGGGTAGCCAAAAACATTCAGTACTTC. Translation: CASSSGGVAKNIQYF.

The chain couples TRBV5-4 to TRBJ1-2; D is perhaps TRBD1 (6 bases). Germline CDR1 SGHNT, CDR2 YYREEE (reference sequence). CDR3 size: 12 residues. Trimming cost V 4 bases and J 8 bases, with 12 bases left between them. Written as DNA, the CDR3 is TGTGCCAGCAGCCCGGACAGTTACGGCTACACCTTC. This encodes CASSPDSYGYTF.

The chain uses TRBV11-2 and TRBJ2-7; D gene ambiguous. The CDR3 has 12 amino acids. In germline, CDR1 is SGHAT, CDR2 FQNNGV. V shed 6 bases and J shed 0 bases, with 6 bases lying between them. The CDR3 reads CASRLNSYEQYF. CDR3 sequence (DNA): TGTGCCAGCAGACTTAACTCCTACGAGCAGTACTTC.

The chain has TRBV3-1 (or the pseudogene TRBV3-2) and TRBJ1-1; D gene unclear. In germline, CDR1 is LGHDT, CDR2 YNNKEL (reference sequence). Trimming pared 5 bases from V and 3 bases from J, leaving 19 bases between. The CDR3 runs 16 residues. CDR3 sequence: CASSLAGYSKYTEAFF. CDR3 bases: TGTGCCAGCAGCTTGGCGGGGTACTCCAAGTACACTGAAGCTTTCTTT.

The chain is built from TRBV18 and TRBJ1-6; 9 bases map to TRBD1. Germline loops: CDR1 KGHSH, CDR2 LQKENI. There are 14 residues in the CDR3. V dropped 2 bases and J dropped 10; count of bases not matched to a gene: 3. This CDR3 reads CASSPGTGRSPLHF. DNA of the CDR3: TGTGCCAGCTCACCAGGGACAGGGCGCTCACCCCTCCACTTT.

V gene TRBV6-1 combines with J gene TRBJ1-2; D gene uncertain. Germline V gene sequence: CDR1 MNHNS, CDR2 SASEGT. V gave up 1 base and J gave up 0 bases, with 6 bases separating them. CDR3 length equals 14 residues. As DNA, the CDR3 is TGTGCCAGCAGTGAAGTGAGAGCTAACTATGGCTACACCTTC. Protein sequence: CASSEVRANYGYTF.

The rearrangement uses TRBV30 and TRBJ1-1; a possible D gene is TRBD1 (6 bases). Germline-derived CDR1 and CDR2 are GTSNPN and SVGIG (reference sequence). The CDR3 is 13 residues long. V was cut by 4 bases and J by 5 bases, with 14 bases left in between. The CDR3 reads CAWTLQGWTEAFF. DNA for the CDR3: TGTGCCTGGACCTTACAGGGTTGGACTGAAGCTTTCTTT.

V and J are TRBV29-1 and TRBJ2-7, with D perhaps matching TRBD1 (7 bases). Trimming removed 6 bases at V and 5 bases at J, with 20 bases between. Germline V CDR1 and CDR2: SQVTM, ANQGSEA. The CDR3 extends over 14 amino acids. CDR3 DNA sequence: TGCAGCGTCTTAGGGCAGGGGGGCCCCAACGAGCAGTACTTC. It specifies CSVLGQGGPNEQYF.

This clone was seen a handful of times. The chain couples TRBV28 to TRBJ2-7; perhaps TRBD2 as D (6 bases). Looked up from germline, CDR1 is MDHEN and CDR2 is SYDVKM. V lost 6 bases to trimming and J lost 0 bases, with 15 bases between them. The CDR3 contains 15 residues. CDR3 coding DNA: TGTGCCAGCAGCCGCGGGGCACTTCTCTCCTACGAGCAGTACTTC. Translation: CASSRGALLSYEQYF.

This clone has only one observation. This chain links TRBV10-3 with TRBJ2-2; 7 bases match TRBD2. Germline-derived CDR1 and CDR2 are ENHRY and SYGVKD. With 4 bases clipped from V and 6 bases from J, the junction kept 8 bases outside the gene matches. This CDR3 has 15 residues. The CDR3 loop reads CAISATSAAPGELFF. CDR3 bases: TGTGCCATCAGTGCTACTAGCGCCGCACCCGGGGAGCTGTTTTTT.

The J gene is TRBJ2-3, the V gene TRBV9; D is perhaps TRBD2 (6 bases). V lost 3 bases, J lost 0 bases, and 14 bases lay in between. CDR3 length: 16 residues. The V gene's germline CDR1 is SGDLS and CDR2 YYNGEE. The CDR3 nucleotides read TGTGCCAGCAGCGCCCAAACAGGACTAAGCACAGATACGCAGTATTTT. Translation gives CASSAQTGLSTDTQYF.

The chain uses TRBV7-9 and TRBJ1-4, with no clear D. CDR1 and CDR2 (germline): SEHNR, FQNEAQ (reference sequence). V was pared by 5 bases and J by 8 bases, with 6 bases between. The CDR3 is 11 amino acids. CDR3 DNA sequence: TGTGCCAGCAGCCGTACAGAAAAACTGTTTTTT. Translating gives CASSRTEKLFF.